This T cell receptor (beta chain) is from a study of lymphopenia after photon versus proton radiotherapy (dated by TCRdb to 2018 to 2020). Looking at the study overall: The study compared the immunological effects of photon versus proton radiation therapy in patients with gastrointestinal tumors who developed high-grade lymphopenia. The cohort included approximately 18 patients with gastrointestinal tumors who developed lymphopenia after receiving either photon or proton therapy. The goal of the study was to characterize the differences between the two radiation modalities in how they affect the immune system. The research as a whole found: After the lymphocyte count nadir, oligoclonal expansion, especially of CD8+ Temra cells, was observed in photon-treated repertoires, and the drop in diversity was driven by this expansion. Relative stability during treatment was observed in proton-treated patients, whereas loss of naive T cells and TCR diversity and gain of effector/memory populations were observed in photon-treated patients. Among patients across the cohort who died, overall survival time showed an inverse correlation with a larger post-nadir drop in TCR diversity. The survival association was assessed only in patients who died, and the authors presented better survival with proton therapy as a possibility rather than a demonstrated result.

As to this clone: Its specific antigen is unknown. It has no much larger one-base neighbor in the sample; base qualities were not kept.

Preparation of the library involved the immunoSEQ multiplex PCR assay. T cell repertoires were profiled with deep sequencing of rearranged TCR beta loci together with multiparametric flow cytometry. The table was pulled from immuneACCESS by TCRdb, which kept in-frame rearrangements only. Such tables lose some clones; where checked, under half of the loss comes from unresolved V genes, and the rest has no known cause. For this sample the table gives more than 80,000 clones, of which 80% to 90% were detected only once. The top ten hold over 1.2% of the sample. The sequence was obtained from a man aged 55 to 70 with pancreatic cancer. The source was peripheral blood, collected from a patient treated with proton-based radiotherapy.

DNA sequence: TGCGCCAGCAGCTTGGAGGCTGGAAACACCATATATTTT. Its protein is CASSLEAGNTIYF. The rearranged chain carries TRBV5-1 and TRBJ1-3; no D gene can be assigned with confidence. The CDR3 runs 13 amino acids, cysteine and phenylalanine included. Left in the record is the CDR3 DNA by itself, 39 bases read in frame from the first base. The germline V gene supplies CDR1 SGHRS and CDR2 YFSETQ. V sheds 0 bases and J sheds 2 bases, leaving 3 bases between their ends.